Listed below are T cell receptor beta chains from one sample, sequenced in a study of cytomegalovirus exposure and HLA in healthy donors. The table came from immunoSEQ multiplex PCR; TCRdb's copy has only in-frame clones and leaves some out. The sample consists of about 160,000 clones, approximately 84% of them appearing once. Sequenced input: PBMCs. Receptors originate from a woman between 40 and 50 years old in good health and CMV-seropositive. CDR3s include the opening cysteine and the closing phenylalanine or tryptophan. A D gene is named only where the DNA matches it firmly. Rows may omit the clone size; those that give it use once, few, many or a size class.

J gene: TRBJ2-3; clone size: .; D gene: TRBD1; V gene: TRBV4-3; CDR3 protein: CASSQDGQAHWPDTQYF; CDR3 DNA: TGCGCCAGCAGCCAAGACGGACAGGCCCATTGGCCAGATACGCAGTATTTT
J gene: TRBJ2-7; clone size: .; D gene: TRBD2; V gene: TRBV7-8; CDR3 protein: CASSFPSGGLEGEQYF; CDR3 DNA: TGTGCCAGCAGCTTCCCGAGCGGGGGTCTAGAGGGCGAGCAGTACTTC
J gene: TRBJ1-6; clone size: .; D gene: .; V gene: TRBV11-2; CDR3 protein: CASSLDAAVNSPLHF; CDR3 DNA: TGTGCCAGCAGCTTAGACGCGGCCGTAAATTCACCCCTCCACTTT
J gene: TRBJ2-2; clone size: .; D gene: TRBD2; V gene: TRBV7-8; CDR3 protein: CAGGAGELFF; CDR3 DNA: TGTGCTGGGGGGGCCGGGGAGCTGTTTTTT
J gene: TRBJ2-6; clone size: .; D gene: TRBD2; V gene: TRBV5-4; CDR3 protein: CASSHRLAGGTGANVLTF; CDR3 DNA: TGTGCCAGCAGCCACCGACTAGCGGGGGGGACTGGGGCCAACGTCCTGACTTTC
J gene: TRBJ1-4; clone size: .; D gene: .; V gene: TRBV2; CDR3 protein: CASSSREGGTNEKLFF; CDR3 DNA: TGTGCCAGCAGTAGCAGGGAGGGAGGAACTAATGAAAAACTGTTTTTT
J gene: TRBJ2-1; clone size: .; D gene: .; V gene: TRBV2; CDR3 protein: CASSVGGGAEQFF; CDR3 DNA: TGTGCCAGCAGTGTCGGCGGTGGCGCGGAGCAGTTCTTC
J gene: TRBJ2-3; clone size: .; D gene: .; V gene: TRBV7-2; CDR3 protein: CASSLSGDTQYF; CDR3 DNA: TGTGCCAGCAGCTTATCCGGAGATACGCAGTATTTT
J gene: TRBJ2-1; clone size: .; D gene: TRBD1; V gene: TRBV11-1; CDR3 protein: CASRQTGGNEQFF; CDR3 DNA: TGTGCCAGCAGACAGACAGGGGGCAATGAGCAGTTCTTC
J gene: TRBJ1-1; clone size: .; D gene: .; V gene: TRBV7-9; CDR3 protein: CSSSLTFGELVEAFF; CDR3 DNA: TGTTCCAGCAGCTTAACGTTCGGGGAATTGGTTGAAGCTTTCTTT
J gene: TRBJ2-1; clone size: .; D gene: TRBD1; V gene: TRBV27; CDR3 protein: CASRRGQGVYNEQFF; CDR3 DNA: TGTGCCAGCAGGCGGGGACAGGGTGTCTACAATGAGCAGTTCTTC
J gene: TRBJ1-2; clone size: .; D gene: TRBD1; V gene: TRBV4-2; CDR3 protein: CASSQGRDRPYGYTF; CDR3 DNA: TGTGCCAGCAGCCAAGGGAGGGACAGACCCTATGGCTACACCTTC
J gene: TRBJ2-7; clone size: .; D gene: .; V gene: TRBV9; CDR3 protein: CASSPTDSARSYEQYF; CDR3 DNA: TGTGCCAGCAGCCCTACCGACAGCGCCCGATCCTACGAGCAGTACTTC
J gene: TRBJ1-1; clone size: .; D gene: .; V gene: TRBV14; CDR3 protein: CASSHFRGTEAFF; CDR3 DNA: TGTGCCAGCAGCCACTTTAGGGGCACTGAAGCTTTCTTT
J gene: TRBJ1-4; clone size: few; D gene: .; V gene: TRBV7-3; CDR3 protein: CASSPSPTNEKLFF; CDR3 DNA: TGTGCCAGCAGCCCGAGTCCAACTAATGAAAAACTGTTTTTT
J gene: TRBJ2-1; clone size: few; D gene: .; V gene: TRBV29-1; CDR3 protein: CSVDRDFAGSNEQFF; CDR3 DNA: TGCAGCGTTGACCGGGATTTTGCGGGGAGCAATGAGCAGTTCTTC
J gene: TRBJ2-7; clone size: .; D gene: TRBD1; V gene: TRBV15; CDR3 protein: CATSRVGQETYEQYF; CDR3 DNA: TGTGCCACCAGCAGAGTTGGACAGGAAACCTACGAGCAGTACTTC
J gene: TRBJ1-1; clone size: .; D gene: .; V gene: TRBV2; CDR3 protein: CASRDLDLQGKAFF; CDR3 DNA: TGTGCCAGCAGAGACCTAGACTTACAGGGCAAAGCTTTCTTT
J gene: TRBJ1-3; clone size: .; D gene: .; V gene: TRBV30; CDR3 protein: CAWTGQGMRTIYF; CDR3 DNA: TGTGCCTGGACGGGGCAGGGGATGAGAACCATATATTTT
J gene: TRBJ1-2; clone size: .; D gene: TRBD1; V gene: TRBV6-1; CDR3 protein: CASSERQGGYTF; CDR3 DNA: TGTGCCAGCAGTGAACGACAGGGTGGCTACACCTTC
J gene: TRBJ2-3; clone size: .; D gene: TRBD2; V gene: TRBV27; CDR3 protein: CASSRLAGSSDTQYF; CDR3 DNA: TGTGCCAGCAGTAGACTAGCGGGGTCGTCTGATACGCAGTATTTT
J gene: TRBJ1-5; clone size: .; D gene: .; V gene: TRBV6-1; CDR3 protein: CASSVQRENQPQHF; CDR3 DNA: TGTGCCAGCAGTGTCCAGAGGGAGAATCAGCCCCAGCATTTT
J gene: TRBJ1-2; clone size: .; D gene: .; V gene: TRBV28; CDR3 protein: CASSLRQVGYGYTF; CDR3 DNA: TGTGCCAGCAGTTTACGACAGGTCGGATATGGCTACACCTTC
J gene: TRBJ2-5; clone size: .; D gene: .; V gene: TRBV6-6; CDR3 protein: CASSGKVPAQYF; CDR3 DNA: TGTGCCAGCAGTGGCAAAGTCCCAGCCCAGTACTTC
J gene: TRBJ1-4; clone size: few; D gene: TRBD1; V gene: TRBV4-3; CDR3 protein: CASSQGSTGPGGKLFF; CDR3 DNA: TGCGCCAGCAGCCAAGGGTCGACAGGGCCTGGGGGAAAACTGTTTTTT
J gene: TRBJ1-4; clone size: once; D gene: TRBD1; V gene: TRBV5-1; CDR3 protein: CASSPTGGKEKLFF; CDR3 DNA: TGCGCCAGCAGCCCGACAGGGGGCAAGGAAAAACTGTTTTTT
J gene: TRBJ1-6; clone size: few; D gene: TRBD1; V gene: TRBV19; CDR3 protein: CASSPRGTVNSPLHF; CDR3 DNA: TGTGCCAGTAGTCCCCGCGGGACAGTCAATTCACCCCTCCACTTT
J gene: TRBJ2-7; clone size: once; D gene: TRBD1; V gene: TRBV7-9; CDR3 protein: CASSLGTGGLQQYF; CDR3 DNA: TGTGCCAGCAGCTTAGGGACAGGGGGCTTACAGCAGTACTTC
J gene: TRBJ2-2; clone size: once; D gene: TRBD1; V gene: TRBV5-6; CDR3 protein: CASSLDRGYGTGELFF; CDR3 DNA: TGTGCCAGCAGTCTCGACAGGGGTTACGGCACCGGGGAGCTGTTTTTT
J gene: TRBJ1-1; clone size: .; D gene: TRBD1; V gene: TRBV6-6; CDR3 protein: CASGSDRARGNTEAFF; CDR3 DNA: TGTGCCAGCGGCTCGGACAGGGCTCGAGGCAACACTGAAGCTTTCTTT
J gene: TRBJ2-1; clone size: .; D gene: TRBD2; V gene: TRBV27; CDR3 protein: CASSLRTSGGYNEQFF; CDR3 DNA: TGTGCCAGCAGTTTAAGGACTAGCGGGGGATACAATGAGCAGTTCTTC
J gene: TRBJ2-2; clone size: .; D gene: TRBD2; V gene: TRBV9; CDR3 protein: CASSVGVGGSTGELFF; CDR3 DNA: TGTGCCAGCAGCGTAGGAGTGGGAGGGTCGACCGGGGAGCTGTTTTTT
J gene: TRBJ1-2; clone size: .; D gene: TRBD1; V gene: TRBV19; CDR3 protein: CASSTGTERGYTF; CDR3 DNA: TGTGCCAGTAGTACCGGGACAGAGCGTGGCTACACCTTC
J gene: TRBJ1-1; clone size: .; D gene: .; V gene: TRBV7-2; CDR3 protein: CASSLVGGTGTEAFF; CDR3 DNA: TGTGCCAGCAGCTTAGTCGGCGGTACGGGCACTGAAGCTTTCTTT
J gene: TRBJ1-1; clone size: .; D gene: .; V gene: TRBV6-5; CDR3 protein: CASMGRMSPNTEAFF; CDR3 DNA: TGTGCCAGCATGGGGCGCATGAGCCCCAACACTGAAGCTTTCTTT
J gene: TRBJ1-1; clone size: .; D gene: .; V gene: TRBV7-9; CDR3 protein: CASESVNTEAFF; CDR3 DNA: TGTGCCAGCGAATCGGTGAACACTGAAGCTTTCTTT
J gene: TRBJ2-1; clone size: .; D gene: .; V gene: TRBV6-1; CDR3 protein: CASTSYRDHNEQFF; CDR3 DNA: TGTGCCAGCACGAGCTACAGGGACCACAATGAGCAGTTCTTC
J gene: TRBJ2-3; clone size: few; D gene: .; V gene: TRBV13; CDR3 protein: CASQLRGLRDTQYF; CDR3 DNA: TGTGCCAGCCAGCTTAGGGGTTTGAGAGATACGCAGTATTTT
J gene: TRBJ1-1; clone size: .; D gene: .; V gene: TRBV30; CDR3 protein: CAWRVLGGKNTEAFF; CDR3 DNA: TGTGCCTGGAGAGTGCTAGGGGGAAAAAACACTGAAGCTTTCTTT
J gene: TRBJ2-3; clone size: .; D gene: .; V gene: TRBV6-5; CDR3 protein: CASSLGQPDTQYF; CDR3 DNA: TGTGCCAGCAGTTTGGGACAACCAGATACGCAGTATTTT
J gene: TRBJ1-2; clone size: .; D gene: .; V gene: TRBV5-4; CDR3 protein: CASSSVDSSRLTF; CDR3 DNA: TGTGCCAGCAGCTCGGTGGACAGTTCCCGATTAACCTTC
J gene: TRBJ2-3; clone size: .; D gene: .; V gene: TRBV6-1; CDR3 protein: CASREGGVADTQYF; CDR3 DNA: TGTGCCAGCCGTGAGGGGGGGGTGGCAGATACGCAGTATTTT
J gene: TRBJ1-1; clone size: .; D gene: .; V gene: TRBV30; CDR3 protein: CACDRWGTEAFF; CDR3 DNA: TGTGCCTGCGACAGGTGGGGCACTGAAGCTTTCTTT
J gene: TRBJ1-1; clone size: .; D gene: TRBD1; V gene: TRBV18; CDR3 protein: CASSPLRGHTEAFF; CDR3 DNA: TGTGCCAGCTCACCGCTCAGGGGGCACACTGAAGCTTTCTTT
J gene: TRBJ2-1; clone size: few; D gene: TRBD2; V gene: TRBV7-2; CDR3 protein: CASSFGSLAGGNNEQFF; CDR3 DNA: TGTGCCAGCAGCTTCGGCAGTTTGGCGGGGGGAAACAATGAGCAGTTCTTC
J gene: TRBJ2-5; clone size: .; D gene: TRBD2; V gene: TRBV6-6; CDR3 protein: CASSPAGTKSRETQYF; CDR3 DNA: TGTGCCAGCAGTCCCGCCGGGACTAAGAGTCGAGAGACCCAGTACTTC
J gene: TRBJ2-5; clone size: few; D gene: TRBD1; V gene: TRBV13; CDR3 protein: CASSSGTGARDTQYF; CDR3 DNA: TGTGCCAGCAGTTCCGGGACAGGGGCAAGAGATACCCAGTACTTC
J gene: TRBJ2-7; clone size: .; D gene: .; V gene: TRBV7-2; CDR3 protein: CASSLIRPYEQYF; CDR3 DNA: TGTGCCAGCAGCTTAATCAGGCCCTACGAGCAGTACTTC
J gene: TRBJ1-2; clone size: .; D gene: TRBD1; V gene: TRBV5-1; CDR3 protein: CASRLRGTGSDYGYTF; CDR3 DNA: TGCGCCAGCCGCCTCCGTGGGACAGGGTCAGACTATGGCTACACCTTC
J gene: TRBJ2-5; clone size: many; D gene: TRBD2; V gene: TRBV19; CDR3 protein: CASSIGEGETQYF; CDR3 DNA: TGTGCCAGTAGTATTGGGGAGGGAGAGACCCAGTACTTC
J gene: TRBJ1-4; clone size: .; D gene: .; V gene: TRBV28; CDR3 protein: CASSFLGVGEKLFF; CDR3 DNA: TGTGCCAGCAGTTTCCTGGGAGTAGGGGAAAAACTGTTTTTT
J gene: TRBJ2-3; clone size: .; D gene: .; V gene: TRBV5-1; CDR3 protein: CASSPRGDSYTDTQYF; CDR3 DNA: TGCGCCAGCAGCCCTCGAGGAGACAGTTACACAGATACGCAGTATTTT
J gene: TRBJ2-7; clone size: .; D gene: TRBD2; V gene: TRBV29-1; CDR3 protein: CSVEVRTSGVFYEQYF; CDR3 DNA: TGCAGCGTTGAAGTACGGACTAGCGGGGTTTTCTACGAGCAGTACTTC
J gene: TRBJ2-7; clone size: .; D gene: TRBD1; V gene: TRBV13; CDR3 protein: CASSSLDRGHEQYF; CDR3 DNA: TGTGCCAGCAGCTCCCTCGACAGGGGCCACGAGCAGTACTTC
J gene: TRBJ1-2; clone size: .; D gene: TRBD1; V gene: TRBV30; CDR3 protein: CAWAPGQGPNYGYTF; CDR3 DNA: TGTGCCTGGGCCCCCGGACAGGGCCCTAACTATGGCTACACCTTC